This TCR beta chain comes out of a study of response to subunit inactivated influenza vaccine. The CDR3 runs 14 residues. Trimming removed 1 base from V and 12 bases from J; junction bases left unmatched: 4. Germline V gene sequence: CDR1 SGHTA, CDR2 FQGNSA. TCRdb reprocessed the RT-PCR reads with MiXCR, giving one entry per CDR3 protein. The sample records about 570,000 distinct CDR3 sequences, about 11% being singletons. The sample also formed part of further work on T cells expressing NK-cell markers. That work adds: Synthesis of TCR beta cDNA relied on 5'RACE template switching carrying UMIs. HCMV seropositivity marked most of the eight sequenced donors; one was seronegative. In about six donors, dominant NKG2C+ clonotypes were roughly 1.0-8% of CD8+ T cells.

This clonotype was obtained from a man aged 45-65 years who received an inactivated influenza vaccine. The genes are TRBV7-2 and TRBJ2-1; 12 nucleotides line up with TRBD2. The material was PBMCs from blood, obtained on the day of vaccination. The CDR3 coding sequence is TGTGCCAGCAGCTTAGTGACTAGCGGGAGCCTGCAGTTCTTC. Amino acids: CASSLVTSGSLQFF. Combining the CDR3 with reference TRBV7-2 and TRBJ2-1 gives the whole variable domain GAGVSQSPSNKVTEKGKDVELRCDPISGHTALYWYRQSLGQGLEFLIYFQGNSAPDKSGLPSDRFSAERTGGSVSTLTIQRTQQEDSAVYLCASSLVTSGSLQFFGPGTRLTVL.